One sample yielded the 25 T cell receptor beta chains listed below, sequenced in a study of blood T cell repertoires in COVID-19. Data came from immunoSEQ multiplex PCR; TCRdb stores just in-frame clones and leaves some out. Of fewer than 75,000 clones in the sample, around 93% were seen once. Sequences were obtained from peripheral blood. The receptors were gathered from a man aged 45-60 years with active COVID-19.

V usage is TRBV12-3 or TRBV12-4 and J usage is TRBJ2-7; D is unresolved. V was pared by 5 bases and J by 6 bases, with 8 bases between. This CDR3 region has 11 residues. The CDR3, as DNA: TGTGCCAGCAGTATAAACAGCGAGCAGTACTTC. Its translation is CASSINSEQYF.

The V call is TRBV5-1, the J call TRBJ2-1, with TRBD2 matching over 13 bases. The length of the CDR3 is 15 residues. Germline V CDR1 and CDR2: SGHRS, YFSETQ. V lost 4 bases to trimming and J lost 8 bases; unmatched junction nucleotides: 6. For the CDR3, the DNA is TGCGCCAGCAGCCAAGGACTAGCGGGAGAAGATGAGCAGTTCTTC. It codes for CASSQGLAGEDEQFF.

This sequence joins TRBV2 and TRBJ1-6; 9 nucleotides align to TRBD1. CDR1 and CDR2 from the germline V gene are SNHLY and FYNNEI. The CDR3 runs 14 residues. V dropped 6 bases and J dropped 9; count of bases not matched to a gene: 6. The DNA for the CDR3 is TGTGCCAGCAGCGCGGACAGGGGTAGTTCACCCCTCCACTTT. It codes for CASSADRGSSPLHF.

This sequence joins TRBV28 and TRBJ2-3, with TRBD2 matching 7 bases. Germline loops: CDR1 MDHEN, CDR2 SYDVKM. The CDR3 runs to 18 residues. Trimming removed 3 bases from V and 4 bases from J; junction bases left unmatched: 16. CDR3 loop: CASSFSALGRGGADTQYF. CDR3 nucleotides: TGTGCCAGCAGTTTTTCCGCCCTGGGGCGGGGAGGGGCAGATACGCAGTATTTT.

A single count supports this clone. Here the CDR3 DNA reads TGTGCCAGCAGCTTGGGACCCCGACAGGGTTTGCATGAAAAACTGTTTTTT. Its translation: CASSLGPRQGLHEKLFF. The V and J genes are TRBV5-6 and TRBJ1-4, with TRBD1 identical over 7 bases. From germline, CDR1 is SGHDT and CDR2 YYEEEE. Unmatched junction bases numbered 11, after V lost 0 bases and J lost 6 bases. The CDR3 length is 17 residues.

This chain connects TRBV23-1 to TRBJ2-3; the match to TRBD1 covers 7 bases. TRBV23-1 is classed as an ORF, of uncertain function. This CDR3 spans 16 amino acids. The junction had 15 bases not matched to a gene; V was cut back by 8 bases and J by 4 bases. The CDR3 here is CASVPFHRGRSDTQYF. CDR3 bases: TGCGCCAGCGTCCCGTTCCACAGGGGAAGGTCAGATACGCAGTATTTT.

The chain has TRBV3-1 (or the pseudogene TRBV3-2) and TRBJ1-6; D not resolved. CDR1 and CDR2 (germline): LGHDT, YNNKEL (reference sequence). V was shortened by 6 bases and J by 6 bases, with 15 bases between the two germline ends. This CDR3 is built from 15 residues. CDR3 nucleotides: TGTGCCAGCAGAACGAGAGTATCCGGTAATTCACCCCTCCACTTT. Amino acids: CASRTRVSGNSPLHF.

The rearrangement joins TRBV7-2 to TRBJ1-6, with D maybe TRBD1 (5 bases). V lost 2 bases and J 7 bases, leaving 15 bases between the germline ends. This CDR3 contains 16 residues. Germline CDR1 reads SGHTA; CDR2 reads FQGNSA. The CDR3 sequence: CASSLSAGRRNSPLHF. The DNA for the CDR3 is TGTGCCAGCAGCTTATCCGCGGGACGGAGGAATTCACCCCTCCACTTT. Supplemented by reference TRBV7-2 and TRBJ1-6, the full variable domain reads GAGVSQSPSNKVTEKGKDVELRCDPISGHTALYWYRQSLGQGLEFLIYFQGNSAPDKSGLPSDRFSAERTGGSVSTLTIQRTQQEDSAVYLCASSLSAGRRNSPLHFGNGTRLTVT.

V and J are TRBV3-1 (or the pseudogene TRBV3-2) and TRBJ2-2; the D is unclear. Between the trimmed V and J ends, which lost 5 bases and 5 bases, there was a span of 15 bases. The germline V gene encodes CDR1 LGHDT and CDR2 YNNKEL (reference sequence). The CDR3 has 15 residues. The CDR3 DNA reads as TGTGCCAGCAGCGCCAGGCAAGGCTTGACCGGGGAGCTGTTTTTT. It yields the protein CASSARQGLTGELFF.

This chain uses TRBV7-3 with TRBJ2-1, with 7 positions matching TRBD2. V shed 0 bases and J 4 bases; nucleotides not matched to a gene: 12. The CDR3 length is 18 residues. Germline V lookup: CDR1 SGHTA, CDR2 FQGTGA. The CDR3 region has the DNA TGTGCCAGCAGCTTAACAGCGGGACGGGGGACTTCTTACAATGAGCAGTTCTTC. Translated, it gives CASSLTAGRGTSYNEQFF.

The chain carries TRBV5-1 and TRBJ2-5; tentative D call: TRBD2 (6 bases). CDR3 length: 16 amino acids. The V end was cut by 0 bases, the J end by 5 bases, with 17 bases between. Germline V gives CDR1 SGHRS, CDR2 YFSETQ. Written as DNA, the CDR3 is TGCGCCAGCAGCTTGGCATCTTGGCGGGGTAGGGAGACCCAGTACTTC. Translating gives CASSLASWRGRETQYF.

This clone was picked up one time. This chain links TRBV6-5 with TRBJ1-1, with TRBD1 identical over 7 bases. Trimming took 7 bases from V and 5 from J; bases not matched to a gene: 10. CDR1 is MNHEY, CDR2 SVGAGI, per germline. The CDR3 loop spans 14 amino acids. CDR3 in amino acids: CASTKRTGVTEAFF. CDR3 nucleotides: TGTGCCAGCACTAAACGCACAGGGGTGACTGAAGCTTTCTTT.

This clone was counted a single time. The V call is TRBV7-2, the J call TRBJ2-1, with 8 bases identical to TRBD2. The CDR3 runs 16 residues. Germline CDR1 and CDR2: SGHTA and FQGNSA. Trimming took 3 bases from V and 2 from J; bases not matched to a gene: 6. CDR3 in amino acids: CASSLGGTSPYNEQFF. DNA for the CDR3: TGTGCCAGCAGCTTGGGAGGGACTAGTCCCTACAATGAGCAGTTCTTC.

The J gene is TRBJ1-2, the V gene TRBV11-2; D is unclear. From germline, CDR1 is SGHAT and CDR2 FQNNGV. V lost 0 bases, J lost 8 bases, and 22 bases lay in between. The CDR3 runs 17 residues. The CDR3 protein is CASSLDYAVNGARGYTF. CDR3 in DNA: TGTGCCAGCAGCTTAGATTACGCGGTTAACGGCGCTCGGGGCTACACCTTC.

The genes are TRBV28 and TRBJ2-4, with TRBD1 as a possible D gene (6 bases). V lost 3 bases to trimming and J lost 6 bases, with 18 bases between them. There are 16 residues in the CDR3. Germline V gene lookup returns CDR1 MDHEN and CDR2 SYDVKM. The CDR3 protein is CASSFSTGLLRNIQYF. The CDR3 region has the DNA TGTGCCAGCAGTTTTAGTACAGGGCTGCTGAGAAACATTCAGTACTTC.

The rearrangement uses TRBV15 and TRBJ2-5, with 8 positions matching TRBD1. V dropped 5 bases and J dropped 2; count of bases not matched to a gene: 4. CDR1 LNHNV and CDR2 YYDKDF come from the germline V gene (reference sequence). The CDR3 contains 14 residues. The CDR3 protein is CATSYRTGQETQYF. CDR3 coding DNA: TGTGCCACCAGCTACCGGACAGGGCAAGAGACCCAGTACTTC.

This chain joins TRBV6-1 and TRBJ1-4, with D maybe TRBD1 (6 bases). This CDR3 is 14 amino acids long. Germline CDR1 is MNHNS and CDR2 is SASEGT. Trimming pared 2 bases from V and 7 bases from J, leaving 11 bases between. DNA of the CDR3: TGTGCCAGCAGTGAATATGGGGGCGCTGAAAAACTGTTTTTT. Translation: CASSEYGGAEKLFF.

This chain joins TRBV28 and TRBJ1-5, with 7 bases that match TRBD1. This CDR3 contains 14 residues. Germline V gene lookup returns CDR1 MDHEN and CDR2 SYDVKM. Trimming took 6 bases from V and 5 from J; bases not matched to a gene: 7. This CDR3 is CASSLGTDDQPQHF. CDR3 bases: TGTGCCAGCAGCCTAGGGACAGACGATCAGCCCCAGCATTTT.

The chain recombines TRBV6-5 with TRBJ2-1, with D perhaps TRBD2 (5 bases). The CDR3 is 12 amino acids. Deletions cut 4 bases from V and 9 bases from J, with 10 bases between. In germline, CDR1 is MNHEY, CDR2 SVGAGI. The CDR3: CASSSLAGEQFF. The CDR3 DNA sequence: TGTGCCAGCAGTTCCTTGGCGGGTGAGCAGTTCTTC.

The rearrangement joins TRBV29-1 to TRBJ2-3; D is possibly TRBD2 (5 bases). The germline V and J ends were trimmed by 7 bases and 0 bases, with 14 bases remaining between them. CDR1 and CDR2 (germline): SQVTM, ANQGSEA. This CDR3 has 14 residues. CDR3 bases: TGCAGCGCCGAGGACTGGATTAGCACAGATACGCAGTATTTT. This encodes CSAEDWISTDTQYF.

This clone was picked up a small number of times. The chain uses TRBV27 and TRBJ1-3, with 8 bases identical to TRBD1. The CDR3 is 16 residues long. The ends lost 0 bases at V and 6 bases at J; junction bases unmatched: 7. The germline V gene encodes CDR1 MNHEY and CDR2 SMNVEV (reference sequence). This chain's CDR3 is CASSLSPGGLENTIYF. The CDR3, as DNA: TGTGCCAGCAGTTTATCGCCAGGGGGCCTAGAAAACACCATATATTTT.

The chain joins TRBV28 to TRBJ2-5, with a possible D match to TRBD1 (6 bases). Germline CDR1 is MDHEN and CDR2 is SYDVKM. This CDR3 is built from 14 residues. The V end was cut by 4 bases, the J end by 5 bases, with 14 bases between. The CDR3 is CASSYRASEETQYF. CDR3 nucleotides: TGTGCCAGCAGTTACAGGGCCTCCGAGGAGACCCAGTACTTC.

The chain carries TRBV5-1 and TRBJ1-3, with TRBD1 identical over 7 bases. Germline CDR1 is SGHRS and CDR2 is YFSETQ. With V trimmed by 2 bases and J by 0 bases, 2 bases remained unmatched. The CDR3 covers 15 residues. The CDR3 DNA reads TGCGCCAGCAGCTTTACAGGGGCCTCTGGAAACACCATATATTTT. Translation: CASSFTGASGNTIYF.

The genes are TRBV6-1 and TRBJ1-5, with D possibly being TRBD1 (6 bases). V was cut by 4 bases and J by 0 bases, with 13 bases left in between. Germline V CDR1 and CDR2: MNHNS, SASEGT. This CDR3 region has 16 residues. CDR3 region: CASSARDTYSNQPQHF. The CDR3 DNA reads as TGTGCCAGCAGTGCCCGGGACACCTATAGCAATCAGCCCCAGCATTTT.

The chain has TRBV29-1 and TRBJ1-1; 7 bases are a match to TRBD1. Unmatched junction bases numbered 2, after V lost 7 bases and J lost 6 bases. The CDR3 sequence is 10 residues long. In germline, CDR1 is SQVTM, CDR2 ANQGSEA. The CDR3 protein is CSGGTAEAFF. In DNA form, the CDR3 reads TGCAGCGGTGGGACAGCTGAAGCTTTCTTT.